The present TCR beta chain was sequenced within a study of PD-1 blockade in classical Hodgkin lymphoma. The V gene lost 3 bases and the J gene lost 2 bases, with 9 bases spanning the gap. The CDR3 has 13 amino acids. Germline CDR1 SGHRS, CDR2 YFSETQ. The protocol was immunoSEQ multiplex PCR, while the TCRdb copy is restricted to in-frame clones and leaves out a portion. The top ten hold 16% of the sample, which has 30,000 to 40,000 clones, approximately 82% seen once. Every patient was affected by relapse after autologous stem cell transplantation, while exposure to brentuximab vedotin was not uniform. This clone was found a few times.

This chain links TRBV5-1 with TRBJ2-7; D gene unclear. The sample consisted of peripheral blood mononuclear cells (PBMCs), taken before the second cycle of nivolumab. The receptor was derived from a human donor with classical Hodgkin lymphoma. The CDR3 protein is CASSSGATYEQYF. CDR3 sequence (DNA): TGCGCCAGCAGCTCGGGCGCAACCTACGAGCAGTACTTC.